The text below deals with one TCR beta chain. As yet, its antigen is unknown. As for time point: sample taken at primary tumor resection. The authors sequenced whole RNA from tumor, nontumor lung or frozen PBMC without sorting. The cohort: about 79 early-stage, untreated non-small cell lung cancer patients. V lost 3 bases and J lost 6; bases outside the gene matches: 6. This CDR3 comprises 14 residues. Germline lookup yields CDR1 SEHNR and CDR2 FQNEAQ (reference sequence). These data come from a study of spatial heterogeneity in lung cancer. On the study more broadly: Every unique TCR and UMI combination, on average, appeared more than ten times in raw reads. Study results and caveats: TCRs found ubiquitously expanded in tumor appeared in blood more at resection than at follow-up.

Unique molecular identifiers, one per molecule, were present on every TCR cDNA molecule. Using its own MiXCR run on the 5' RACE reads, TCRdb lists one record per CDR3 protein. Of approximately 52,000 distinct CDR3 sequences listed, roughly 6.5% are singletons. The receptor was derived from a female donor with early-stage non-small cell lung cancer. The source material was PBMCs, sampled at surgery. V is TRBV7-9 and J is TRBJ2-3; the match to TRBD1 covers 7 bases. In DNA, the CDR3 is TGTGCCAGCAGCTTCGGGACAGAATCTGATACGCAGTATTTT. Its protein is CASSFGTESDTQYF.